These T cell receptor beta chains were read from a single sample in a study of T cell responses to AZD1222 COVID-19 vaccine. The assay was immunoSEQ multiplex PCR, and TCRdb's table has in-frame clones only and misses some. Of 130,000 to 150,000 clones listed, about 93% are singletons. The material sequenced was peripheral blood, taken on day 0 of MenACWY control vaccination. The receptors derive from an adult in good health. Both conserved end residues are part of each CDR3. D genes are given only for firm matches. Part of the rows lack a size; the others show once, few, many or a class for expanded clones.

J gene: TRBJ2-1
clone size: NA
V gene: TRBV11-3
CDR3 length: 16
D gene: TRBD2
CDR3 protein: CASSPLTSGRDNEQFF
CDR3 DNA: TGTGCCAGCAGCCCTTTGACTAGCGGGAGGGACAATGAGCAGTTCTTC

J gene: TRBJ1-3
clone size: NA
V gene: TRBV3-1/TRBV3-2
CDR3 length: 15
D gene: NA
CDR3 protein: CASSQGTHPGNTIYF
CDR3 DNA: TGTGCCAGCAGCCAAGGGACTCACCCCGGAAACACCATATATTTT

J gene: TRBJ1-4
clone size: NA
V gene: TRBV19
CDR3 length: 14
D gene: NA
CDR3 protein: CASSIGMANEKLFF
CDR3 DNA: TGTGCCAGTAGTATTGGGATGGCTAATGAAAAACTGTTTTTT

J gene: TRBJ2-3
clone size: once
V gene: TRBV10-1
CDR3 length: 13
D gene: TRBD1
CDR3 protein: CASSDRGLDTQYF
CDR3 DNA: TGCGCCAGCAGTGATAGGGGGCTGGATACGCAGTATTTT

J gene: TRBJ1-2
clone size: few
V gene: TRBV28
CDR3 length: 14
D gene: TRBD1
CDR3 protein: CASSLSGGSYGYTF
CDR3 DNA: TGTGCCAGCAGTTTATCAGGGGGGAGCTATGGCTACACCTTC

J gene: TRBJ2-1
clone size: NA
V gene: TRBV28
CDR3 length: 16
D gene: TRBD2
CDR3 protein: CASSPPAGGPGNEQFF
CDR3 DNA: TGTGCCAGCAGCCCCCCAGCGGGAGGGCCGGGCAATGAGCAGTTCTTC

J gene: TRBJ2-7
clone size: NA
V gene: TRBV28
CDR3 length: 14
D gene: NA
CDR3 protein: CASSFDIGYDEQYF
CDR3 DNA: TGTGCCAGCAGTTTTGATATCGGTTATGACGAGCAGTACTTC

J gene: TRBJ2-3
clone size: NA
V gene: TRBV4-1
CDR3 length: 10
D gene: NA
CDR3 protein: CASRGDTQYF
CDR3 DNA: TGCGCCAGCAGGGGCGATACGCAGTATTTT

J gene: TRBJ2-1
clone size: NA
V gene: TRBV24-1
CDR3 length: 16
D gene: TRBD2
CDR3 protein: CATSLAGGSRYNEQFF
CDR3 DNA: TGTGCCACCTCCCTGGCGGGAGGTTCCCGCTACAATGAGCAGTTCTTC

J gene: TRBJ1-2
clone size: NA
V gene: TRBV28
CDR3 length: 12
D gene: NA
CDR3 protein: CASSSGVYGYTF
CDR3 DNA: TGTGCCAGCAGTTCGGGGGTCTATGGCTACACCTTC

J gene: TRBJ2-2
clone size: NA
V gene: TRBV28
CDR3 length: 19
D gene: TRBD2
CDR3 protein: CASSTSLRLGRAGSGELFF
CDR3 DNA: TGTGCCAGCAGTACTTCCTTGAGGCTGGGGAGGGCCGGGTCCGGGGAGCTGTTTTTT

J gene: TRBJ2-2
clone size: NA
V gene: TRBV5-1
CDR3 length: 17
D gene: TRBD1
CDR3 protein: CASSWGTGIANTGELFF
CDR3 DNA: TGCGCCAGCAGCTGGGGGACAGGGATCGCGAACACCGGGGAGCTGTTTTTT

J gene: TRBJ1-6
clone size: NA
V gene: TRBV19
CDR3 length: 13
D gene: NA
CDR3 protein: CASSTLTSNTLHF
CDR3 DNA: TGTGCCAGTAGTACCCTAACATCTAACACCCTCCACTTT

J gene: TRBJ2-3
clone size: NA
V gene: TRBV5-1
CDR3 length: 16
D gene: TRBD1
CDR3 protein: CASSSGTGGNTDTQYF
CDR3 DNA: TGCGCCAGCAGCTCGGGAACAGGGGGGAACACAGATACGCAGTATTTT

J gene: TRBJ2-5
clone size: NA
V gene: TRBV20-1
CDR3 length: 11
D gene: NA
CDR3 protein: CSAREQETQYF
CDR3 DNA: TGCAGTGCCCGGGAACAAGAGACCCAGTACTTC

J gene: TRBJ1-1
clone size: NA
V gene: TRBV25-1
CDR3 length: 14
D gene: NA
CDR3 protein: CASSREGENTEAFF
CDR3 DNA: TGTGCCAGCAGCCGGGAGGGGGAGAACACTGAAGCTTTCTTT

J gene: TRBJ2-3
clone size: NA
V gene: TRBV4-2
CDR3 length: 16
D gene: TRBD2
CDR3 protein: CASSQDGTSATDTQYF
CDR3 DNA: TGTGCCAGCAGCCAAGACGGGACTAGCGCAACAGATACGCAGTATTTT

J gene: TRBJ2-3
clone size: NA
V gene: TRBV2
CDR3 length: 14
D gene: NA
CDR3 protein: CASSEFRHTDTQYF
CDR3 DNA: TGTGCCAGCAGTGAATTCCGCCACACAGATACGCAGTATTTT

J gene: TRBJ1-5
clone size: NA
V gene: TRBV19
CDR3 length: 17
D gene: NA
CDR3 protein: CASSIGGVALGNQPQHF
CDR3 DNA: TGTGCCAGTAGTATAGGGGGAGTCGCCTTAGGCAATCAGCCCCAGCATTTT

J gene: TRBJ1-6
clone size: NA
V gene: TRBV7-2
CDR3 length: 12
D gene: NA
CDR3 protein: CASGLSSGDLHF
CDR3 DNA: TGTGCCAGCGGACTTTCCTCCGGGGACCTCCACTTT

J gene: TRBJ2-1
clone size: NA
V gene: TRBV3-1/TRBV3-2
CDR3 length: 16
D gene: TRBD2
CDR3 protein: CASSGLAGTIYNEQFF
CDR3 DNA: TGTGCCAGCTCCGGACTAGCGGGAACTATTTACAATGAGCAGTTCTTC

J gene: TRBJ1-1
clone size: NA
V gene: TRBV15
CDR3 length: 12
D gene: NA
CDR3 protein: CATSRGWSEAFF
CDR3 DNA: TGTGCCACCAGCAGAGGATGGAGTGAAGCTTTCTTT

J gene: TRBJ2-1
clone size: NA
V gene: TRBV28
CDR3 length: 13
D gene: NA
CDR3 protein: CASSPPRYNEQFF
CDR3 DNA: TGTGCCAGCTCCCCCCCGCGGTACAATGAGCAGTTCTTC

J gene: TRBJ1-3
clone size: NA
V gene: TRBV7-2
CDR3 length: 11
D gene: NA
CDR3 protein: CASSFGNTIYF
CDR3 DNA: TGTGCCAGCAGCTTCGGAAACACCATATATTTT

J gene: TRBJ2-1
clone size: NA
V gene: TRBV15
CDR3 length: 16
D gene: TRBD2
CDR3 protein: CATSRGGTSGYNEQFF
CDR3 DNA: TGTGCCACCAGCAGAGGGGGGACTAGCGGTTACAATGAGCAGTTCTTC

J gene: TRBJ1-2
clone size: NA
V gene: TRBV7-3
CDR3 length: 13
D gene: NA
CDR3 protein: CASSPGQYYGYTF
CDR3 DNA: TGTGCCAGCAGCCCAGGACAGTACTATGGCTACACCTTC

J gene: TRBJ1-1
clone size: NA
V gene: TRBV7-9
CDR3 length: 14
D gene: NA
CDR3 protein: CASSLGQGNTEAFF
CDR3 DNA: TGTGCCAGCAGCTTAGGCCAGGGTAACACTGAAGCTTTCTTT

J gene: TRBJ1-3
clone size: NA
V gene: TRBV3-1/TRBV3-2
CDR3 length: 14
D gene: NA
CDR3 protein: CASRNPRSGNTIYF
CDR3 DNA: TGTGCCAGCAGAAATCCGCGCTCTGGAAACACCATATATTTT

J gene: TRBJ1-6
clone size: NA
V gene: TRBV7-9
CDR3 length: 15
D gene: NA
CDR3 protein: CASGRGMSGNSPLHF
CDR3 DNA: TGTGCCAGCGGAAGGGGGATGAGTGGGAATTCACCCCTCCACTTT

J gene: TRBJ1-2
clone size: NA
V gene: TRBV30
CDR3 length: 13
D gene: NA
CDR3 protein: CAWSVQAGYGYTF
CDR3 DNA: TGTGCCTGGAGTGTACAGGCAGGATATGGCTACACCTTC

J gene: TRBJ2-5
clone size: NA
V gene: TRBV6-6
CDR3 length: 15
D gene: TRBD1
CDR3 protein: CASSYSDRGKETQYF
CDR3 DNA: TGTGCCAGCAGTTACTCTGACAGGGGGAAAGAGACCCAGTACTTC

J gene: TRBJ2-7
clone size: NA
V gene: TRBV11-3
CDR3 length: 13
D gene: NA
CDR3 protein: CASSLTGTYEQYF
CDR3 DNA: TGTGCCAGCAGCTTAACGGGGACCTACGAGCAGTACTTC

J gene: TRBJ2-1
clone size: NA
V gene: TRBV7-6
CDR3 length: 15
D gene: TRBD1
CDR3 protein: CASSLGNRGYNEQFF
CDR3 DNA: TGTGCCAGCAGCCTCGGGAACAGGGGGTACAATGAGCAGTTCTTC

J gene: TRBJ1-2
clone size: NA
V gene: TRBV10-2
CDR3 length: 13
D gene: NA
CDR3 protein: CASSDGRNYGYTF
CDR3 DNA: TGCGCCAGCAGTGATGGGAGAAACTATGGCTACACCTTC

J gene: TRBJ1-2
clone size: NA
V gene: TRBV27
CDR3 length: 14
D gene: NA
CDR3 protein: CASRQTDPRVGYTF
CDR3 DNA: TGTGCCAGCAGACAGACAGACCCAAGGGTTGGCTACACCTTC

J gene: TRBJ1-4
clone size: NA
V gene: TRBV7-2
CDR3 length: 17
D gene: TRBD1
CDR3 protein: CASRSPPRYRGGEKLFF
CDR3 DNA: TGTGCCAGCAGGTCGCCCCCCCGGTACAGGGGGGGGGAAAAACTGTTTTTT

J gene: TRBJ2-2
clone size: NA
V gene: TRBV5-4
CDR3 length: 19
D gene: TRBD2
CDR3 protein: CASSLVASGRSRGTGELFF
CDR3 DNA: TGTGCCAGCAGCTTGGTGGCTAGCGGGAGGAGTAGGGGCACCGGGGAGCTGTTTTTT

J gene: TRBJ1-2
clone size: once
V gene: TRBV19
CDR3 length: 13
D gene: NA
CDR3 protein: CASSMTENYGYTF
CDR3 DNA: TGTGCCAGTAGTATGACTGAGAACTATGGCTACACCTTC

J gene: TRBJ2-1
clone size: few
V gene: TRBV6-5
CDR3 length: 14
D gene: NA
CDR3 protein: CASRFVSSYNEQFF
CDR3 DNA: TGTGCCAGCAGGTTTGTTAGCTCCTACAATGAGCAGTTCTTC

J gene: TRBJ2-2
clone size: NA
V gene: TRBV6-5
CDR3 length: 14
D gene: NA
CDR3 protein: CASVEGWNTGELFF
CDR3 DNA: TGTGCCAGCGTTGAGGGTTGGAACACCGGGGAGCTGTTTTTT

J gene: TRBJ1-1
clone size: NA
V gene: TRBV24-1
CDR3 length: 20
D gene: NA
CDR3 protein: CATSVKQFSLQGGLNTEAFF
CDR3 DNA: TGTGCCACCAGTGTAAAACAGTTCTCGTTGCAGGGCGGGCTCAACACTGAAGCTTTCTTT

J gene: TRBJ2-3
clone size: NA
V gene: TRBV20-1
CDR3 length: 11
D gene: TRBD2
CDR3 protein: CSARGGDTQYF
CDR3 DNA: TGCAGTGCTCGGGGGGGAGATACGCAGTATTTT

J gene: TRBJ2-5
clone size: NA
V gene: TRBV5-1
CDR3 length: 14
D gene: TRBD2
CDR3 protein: CASSLAGGGETQYF
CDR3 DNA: TGCGCCAGCAGCTTGGCGGGGGGAGGGGAGACCCAGTACTTC

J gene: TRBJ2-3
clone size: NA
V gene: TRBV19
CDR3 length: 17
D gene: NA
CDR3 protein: CASSAPPGHGVGDTQYF
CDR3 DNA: TGTGCCAGTAGTGCCCCCCCGGGACACGGGGTCGGAGATACGCAGTATTTT

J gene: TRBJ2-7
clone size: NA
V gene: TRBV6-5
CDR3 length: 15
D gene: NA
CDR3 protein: CASRGNPGQVYEQYF
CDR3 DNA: TGTGCCAGCAGAGGAAACCCAGGGCAGGTGTACGAGCAGTACTTC

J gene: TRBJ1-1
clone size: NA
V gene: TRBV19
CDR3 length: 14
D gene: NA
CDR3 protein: CASRRAGPNTEAFF
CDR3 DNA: TGTGCCAGTAGAAGGGCGGGGCCGAACACTGAAGCTTTCTTT

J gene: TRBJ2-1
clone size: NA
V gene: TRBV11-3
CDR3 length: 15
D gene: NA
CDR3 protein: CASSLAGASYNEQFF
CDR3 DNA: TGTGCCAGCAGCCTTGCGGGGGCTTCCTACAATGAGCAGTTCTTC

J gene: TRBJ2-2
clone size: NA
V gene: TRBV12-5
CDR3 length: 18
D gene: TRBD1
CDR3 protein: CASGLVQTGKVDTGELFF
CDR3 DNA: TGTGCTAGTGGTTTGGTCCAGACAGGGAAAGTTGACACCGGGGAGCTGTTTTTT

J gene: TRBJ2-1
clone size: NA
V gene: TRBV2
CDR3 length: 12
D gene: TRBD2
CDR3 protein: CASRRGDNEQFF
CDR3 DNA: TGTGCCAGCAGACGGGGGGACAATGAGCAGTTCTTC

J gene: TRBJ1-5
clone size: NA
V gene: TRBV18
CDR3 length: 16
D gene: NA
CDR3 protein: CASSPPSVGNEQPQHF
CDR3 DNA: TGTGCCAGCTCACCACCGTCCGTCGGGAACGAGCAGCCCCAGCATTTT

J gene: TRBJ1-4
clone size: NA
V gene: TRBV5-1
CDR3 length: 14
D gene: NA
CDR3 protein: CASAPGQGNEKLFF
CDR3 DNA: TGCGCCAGCGCCCCAGGGCAGGGGAATGAAAAACTGTTTTTT